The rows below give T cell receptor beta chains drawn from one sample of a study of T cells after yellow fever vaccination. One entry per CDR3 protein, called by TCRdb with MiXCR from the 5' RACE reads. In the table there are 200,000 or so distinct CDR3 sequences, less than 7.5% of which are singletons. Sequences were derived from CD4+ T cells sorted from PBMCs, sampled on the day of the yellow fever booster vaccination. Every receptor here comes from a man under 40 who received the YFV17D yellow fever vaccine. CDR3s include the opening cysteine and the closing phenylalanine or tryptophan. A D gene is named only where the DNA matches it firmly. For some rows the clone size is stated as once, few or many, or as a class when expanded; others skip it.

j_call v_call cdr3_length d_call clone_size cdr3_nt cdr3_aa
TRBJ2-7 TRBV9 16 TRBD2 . TGTGCCAGCAGCCCTTGGACTAGCGCGAGCTCCTACGAGCAGTACTTC CASSPWTSASSYEQYF
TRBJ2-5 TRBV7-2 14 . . TGTGCCAGCAGCCCCCTGGCGGTACAAGAGACCCAGTACTTC CASSPLAVQETQYF
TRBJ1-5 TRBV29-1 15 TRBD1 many TGCAGCGATAACTGCAACAGGGGGCCCGATTGGCCCCAGCATTTT CSDNCNRGPDWPQHF
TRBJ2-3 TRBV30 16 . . TGTGCCTGGAGGCGGCGAGGCGGGCGGAGCACAGATACGCAGTATTTT CAWRRRGGRSTDTQYF
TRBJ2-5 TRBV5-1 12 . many TGCGCCAGCAGCTTGGAGTCGGAGACCCAGTACTTC CASSLESETQYF
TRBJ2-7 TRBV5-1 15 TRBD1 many TGCGCCAGCAGCTTGGGTGGGACAGTCTCCTACGAGCAGTACTTC CASSLGGTVSYEQYF
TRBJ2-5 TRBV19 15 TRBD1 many TGTGCCAGTAGTAACGGACAGGATTTGCAAGAGACCCAGTACTTC CASSNGQDLQETQYF
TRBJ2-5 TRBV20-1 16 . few TGCAGTGCTAGAGGGACGTCGGGTCAGACACAAGAGACCCAGTACTTC CSARGTSGQTQETQYF
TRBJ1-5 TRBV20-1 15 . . TGCAGTGCTAGAGATGGGAGGGCTAGGAATCAGCCCCAGCATTTT CSARDGRARNQPQHF
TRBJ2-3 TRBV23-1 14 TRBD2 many TGCGCCAGCACAAGCGGGACTAGCACAGATACGCAGTATTTT CASTSGTSTDTQYF
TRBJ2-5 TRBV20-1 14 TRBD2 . TGCAGTGCTGCCAGGGAAGGGAGGGCGGGGACCCAGTACTTC CSAAREGRAGTQYF
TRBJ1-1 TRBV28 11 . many TGTGCCAGCATTAGCCCCGGGCGGGCGTTCTTT CASISPGRAFF
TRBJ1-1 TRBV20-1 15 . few TGCAGTGCTCGAAGACCGACAGGTCTGAACACTGAAGCTTTCTTT CSARRPTGLNTEAFF
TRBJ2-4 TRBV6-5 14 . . TGTGCCAGCAGTTACTCCATGGGCAGGGACATTCAGTACTTC CASSYSMGRDIQYF
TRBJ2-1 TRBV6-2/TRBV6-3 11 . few TGTGCCAGCACGTCGTGGAATGAGCAGTTCTTC CASTSWNEQFF
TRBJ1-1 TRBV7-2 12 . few TGTGCCACAGCCAGGGGATTGGCTGAAGCTTTCTTT CATARGLAEAFF
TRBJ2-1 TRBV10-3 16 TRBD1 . TGTGCCATCAGTGGGACAGACAGGGGGATAGGCAATGAGCAGTTCTTC CAISGTDRGIGNEQFF
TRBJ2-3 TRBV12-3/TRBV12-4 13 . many TGTGCCGCGGGCCCTAGCGGCACAGATACGCAGTATTTT CAAGPSGTDTQYF
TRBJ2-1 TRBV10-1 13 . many TGCGCCAGCAGCCGCGGGCCCCAAGATGAGCAGTTCTTC CASSRGPQDEQFF
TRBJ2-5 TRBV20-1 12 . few TGCAGTGCCATACTAGTGTCGGAGACCCAGTACTTC CSAILVSETQYF
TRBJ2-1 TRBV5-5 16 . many TGTGCCAGCAGCTTGGTGAGACTACTATTTTACAATGAGCAGTTCTTC CASSLVRLLFYNEQFF
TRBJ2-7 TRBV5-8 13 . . TGTGCCAGCAGCACCGGGACATACTACGAGCAGTACTTC CASSTGTYYEQYF
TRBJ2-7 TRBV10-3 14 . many TGTGCCATCAGAGAGGGTTCACCTCCGTACGAGCAGTACTTC CAIREGSPPYEQYF
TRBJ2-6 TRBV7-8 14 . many TGTGCCAGCAGCTTATATTCTGGGGCCAACGTCCTGACTTTC CASSLYSGANVLTF
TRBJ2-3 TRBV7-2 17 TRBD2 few TGTGCCAGCAGCGGCCGGACGACTAGCGGCCCTAGAGATACGCAGTATTTT CASSGRTTSGPRDTQYF
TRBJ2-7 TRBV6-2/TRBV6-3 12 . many TGTGCCAGCAGCGCTTCCAAGCGAGTGCAGTACTTC CASSASKRVQYF
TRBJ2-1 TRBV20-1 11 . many TGCAGTGCTAGCGGGTACAATGAGCAGTTCTTC CSASGYNEQFF
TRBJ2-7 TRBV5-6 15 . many TGTGCCAGCAGCTTGGATTTCAGGCTCATTTACGAGCAGTACTTC CASSLDFRLIYEQYF
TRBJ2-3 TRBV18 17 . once TGTGCCAGCTCACGACCCGTAGGGAGCGGGAGCACAGATACGCAGTATTTT CASSRPVGSGSTDTQYF
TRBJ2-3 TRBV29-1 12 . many TGCAGCGTCCAAGTCTCCACAGATACGCAGTATTTT CSVQVSTDTQYF
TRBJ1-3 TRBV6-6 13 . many TGTGCCAGCAGTATCGAGACTGGAAACACCATATATTTT CASSIETGNTIYF
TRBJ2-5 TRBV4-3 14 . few TGCGCCAGCAGCGCTCGACAGGCCCAAGAGACCCAGTACTTC CASSARQAQETQYF
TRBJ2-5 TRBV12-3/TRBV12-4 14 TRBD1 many TGTGCCAGCAGTTTGACAGGGGGCTTAGAGACCCAGTACTTC CASSLTGGLETQYF